Reported below is one TCR beta chain. What it binds is not known. The data belong to a study of vaccination and CD4 T cells after COVID-19. Overall study context: For control cultures, the treatment was a CEFX pool, an HIV-1 Nef pool, or no peptide.

Treatment denoted: roughly 11-day PBMC culture with coronavirus spike peptide pools or control peptides (ViraFEST assay). CDR3 size: 13 residues. In germline, CDR1 is MDHEN, CDR2 SYDVKM. The V and J ends lost 5 bases and 5 bases respectively, with 9 bases between them. The Oncomine TCR Beta short-read assay was applied to DNA of cultured CD4+ T cells. TCRdb analysed the PCR reads with MiXCR anew, one entry per CDR3 protein. The sample includes about 20,000 distinct CDR3 sequences, around 50% of them seen just once. The source of this sequence is a human donor who had recovered from COVID-19. Specimen: CD4+ T cells from blood, cultured in vitro, collected before SARS-CoV-2 vaccination. The rearrangement uses TRBV28 and TRBJ2-2; possible D gene TRBD1, 6 bases. Written as DNA, the CDR3 is TGTGCCAGCAGTCAAACAGGGACCGGGGAGCTGTTTTTT. It codes for CASSQTGTGELFF.